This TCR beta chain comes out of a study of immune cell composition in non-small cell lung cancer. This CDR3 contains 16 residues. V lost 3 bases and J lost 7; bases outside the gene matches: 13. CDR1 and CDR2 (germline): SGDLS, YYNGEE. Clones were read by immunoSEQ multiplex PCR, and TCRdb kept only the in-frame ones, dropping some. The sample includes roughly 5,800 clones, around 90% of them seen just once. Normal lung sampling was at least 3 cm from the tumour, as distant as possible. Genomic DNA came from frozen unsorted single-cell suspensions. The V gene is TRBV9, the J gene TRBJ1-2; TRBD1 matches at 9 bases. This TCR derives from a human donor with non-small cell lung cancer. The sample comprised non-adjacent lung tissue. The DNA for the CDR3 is TGTGCCAGCAGCGCCCGCTGGGAACAGGGGGCGGTTGGCTACACCTTC. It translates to CASSARWEQGAVGYTF.